Listed here are 11 T cell receptor beta chains from one sample, sequenced in a study of cytomegalovirus exposure and HLA in healthy donors. PCR used 60 Vbeta primers and 13 Jbeta primers. Libraries were prepared by immunoSEQ multiplex PCR; TCRdb keeps only in-frame clonotypes and omits some of them. The sample lists under 200,000 clones, 70% to 90% seen once, with 0.7% to 1% in the top ten. The specimen was PBMCs. These receptors originate from a woman in her twenties or thirties in good health and CMV-seronegative.

This rearrangement joins TRBV15 to TRBJ2-1; 7 nucleotides agree with TRBD1. The V segment lost 2 bases and the J segment 2 bases; nucleotides outside the gene matches: 3. Germline CDR1 and CDR2: LNHNV and YYDKDF (reference sequence). This CDR3 has 15 amino acids. The CDR3, as DNA: TGTGCCACCAGCAGAAAACAGGGGACCTACAATGAGCAGTTCTTC. This gives the protein CATSRKQGTYNEQFF.

The chain recombines TRBV18 with TRBJ1-3; D call uncertain. The length of the CDR3 is 16 residues. The germline gives CDR1 KGHSH, CDR2 LQKENI. Trimming stripped 1 base from V and 0 bases from J, with 10 bases between. The CDR3 DNA is TGTGCCAGCTCACCACGTGCGGGCAGCTCTGGAAACACCATATATTTT. This sequence encodes CASSPRAGSSGNTIYF.

The gene calls are TRBV7-6 and TRBJ2-5; 13 bases are shared with TRBD2. The DNA end is a closer match to TRBJ2-7, so the J assignment may be wrong. The CDR3 sequence is 19 residues long. Per the germline V gene, CDR1 is SGHVS and CDR2 is FNYEAQ. The CDR3 is CASSFHGTSGAWGSYEQYF. CDR3 in DNA: TGTGCCAGCAGCTTTCACGGGACTAGCGGGGCGTGGGGTTCCTACGAGCAGTACTTC.

This rearrangement joins TRBV29-1 to TRBJ2-1; D may be TRBD2 (6 bases). V shed 5 bases and J shed 4 bases, with 21 bases lying between them. Germline V lookup: CDR1 SQVTM, CDR2 ANQGSEA. The CDR3 consists of 16 residues. This CDR3 reads CSVQLWAEGSYNEQFF. CDR3 nucleotide sequence: TGCAGCGTTCAACTATGGGCGGAGGGCTCGTACAATGAGCAGTTCTTC.

The chain employs TRBV7-9 and TRBJ2-3, with D possibly matching TRBD2 (7 bases). The CDR3 totals 16 residues. CDR1 and CDR2 (germline): SEHNR, FQNEAQ (reference sequence). V dropped 3 bases and J dropped 3 bases, with 16 bases sitting between them. CDR3 amino acids: CASSLRGGAGTDTQYF. In DNA, the CDR3 is TGTGCCAGCAGCTTGAGGGGGGGAGCCGGAACAGATACGCAGTATTTT. The full variable domain, its missing parts supplied by reference TRBV7-9 and TRBJ2-3, is DTGVSQNPRHKITKRGQNVTFRCDPISEHNRLYWYRQTLGQGPEFLTYFQNEAQLEKSRLLSDRFSAERPKGSFSTLEIQRTEQGDSAMYLCASSLRGGAGTDTQYFGPGTRLTVL.

The CDR3 coding sequence is TGTGCCAGCAGTTTAAGACAAGCGAACACTGAAGCTTTCTTT. It specifies CASSLRQANTEAFF. The genes are TRBV27 and TRBJ1-1; unclear D gene. Trimming took off 2 bases at V and 1 base at J, with 8 bases between the two ends. The CDR3 is made up of 14 amino acids. Germline lookup yields CDR1 MNHEY and CDR2 SMNVEV (reference sequence).

The genes are TRBV21-1 and TRBJ1-1; whether TRBD1, the table's D call, matches the DNA was not checked. TRBV21-1 represents a pseudogene. The CDR3 runs to 14 residues. CDR3 in amino acids: CASSSPDRGTEAFF. The DNA for the CDR3 is TGTGCCAGCAGCAGTCCAGACAGGGGCACTGAAGCTTTCTTT.

The rearrangement joins TRBV7-9 to TRBJ1-1, with unresolved D. CDR3 length: 15 residues. The germline V gene encodes CDR1 SEHNR and CDR2 FQNEAQ (reference sequence). Trimming removed 4 bases at V and 0 bases at J, with 12 bases between. The DNA for the CDR3 is TGTGCCAGCAGCTCTGCACTCTCCATGAACACTGAAGCTTTCTTT. It encodes CASSSALSMNTEAFF.

This sequence joins TRBV19 and TRBJ2-5, with D possibly being TRBD2 (6 bases). V dropped 1 base and J dropped 4 bases, with 10 bases sitting between them. The CDR3 runs 14 residues. The V gene's germline CDR1 is LNHDA and CDR2 SQIVND (reference sequence). The CDR3 loop reads CASSIVPAGETQYF. Here the CDR3 DNA reads TGTGCCAGTAGTATAGTTCCAGCGGGAGAGACCCAGTACTTC.

This clone appeared once. The chain employs TRBV7-2 and TRBJ2-3; 15 bases line up with TRBD2. CDR1 SGHTA and CDR2 FQGNSA come from the germline V gene. The CDR3 runs to 18 residues. V shed 5 bases and J 4 bases; nucleotides not matched to a gene: 10. CDR3: CASSTQRTSGGASDTQYF. The DNA for the CDR3 is TGTGCCAGCAGCACCCAAAGGACTAGCGGGGGGGCATCAGATACGCAGTATTTT.

This clone was observed a single time. The chain recombines TRBV19 with TRBJ2-7, with 9 nucleotides matching TRBD1. CDR1 and CDR2 from the germline V gene are LNHDA and SQIVND (reference sequence). This CDR3 has 15 amino acids. V gave up 5 bases and J gave up 9 bases; unmatched junction bases: 14. The CDR3 reads CASSEGDRALRGQYF. The CDR3 bases are TGTGCCAGTAGTGAGGGGGACAGGGCTCTACGAGGGCAGTACTTC.